The present T cell receptor (beta chain) was sequenced within a study of blood T cell repertoires in COVID-19. For the study at large: Acute and convalescent COVID-19 specimens originated in the United States, Italy and Spain. T cells, B-cell-depleted T cells, or PBMCs supplied cDNA or gDNA.

The length of the CDR3 is 18 residues. V trimming: 0 bases; J trimming: 5 bases; junction bases outside the gene matches: 13. Germline loops: CDR1 SGHRS, CDR2 YFSETQ. Per the original methods: Amplified reference gene primers provided the basis for estimating nucleated cell counts. Profiling relied on immunoSEQ multiplex PCR, and the TCRdb table lists in-frame clones only, not all of them. The V and J calls and clone size come from that table; D and trimming were worked out from the DNA. The table records some 380,000 clones, 90% of them present only once. The clonotype comes from a man younger than 35 with active or convalescent COVID-19. The V and J genes are TRBV5-1 and TRBJ2-2; 7 bases are shared with TRBD1. Material for sequencing was peripheral blood. CDR3 sequence: CASSLDWSRGYVTGELFF. In DNA, the CDR3 is TGCGCCAGCAGCTTGGATTGGAGCAGGGGGTATGTGACCGGGGAGCTGTTTTTT.